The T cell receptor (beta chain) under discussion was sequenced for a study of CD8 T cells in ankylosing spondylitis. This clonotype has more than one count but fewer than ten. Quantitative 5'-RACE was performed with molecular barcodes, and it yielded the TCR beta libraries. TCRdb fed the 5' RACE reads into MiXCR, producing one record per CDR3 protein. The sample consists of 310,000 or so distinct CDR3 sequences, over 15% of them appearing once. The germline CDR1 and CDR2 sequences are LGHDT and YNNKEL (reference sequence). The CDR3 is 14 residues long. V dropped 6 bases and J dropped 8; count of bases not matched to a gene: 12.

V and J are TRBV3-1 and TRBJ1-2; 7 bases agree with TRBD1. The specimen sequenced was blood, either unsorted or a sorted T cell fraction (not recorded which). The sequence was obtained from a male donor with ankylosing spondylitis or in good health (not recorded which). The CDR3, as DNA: TGTGCCAGCAGGGGCAGAGACAGGGCTGGGGGCTACACCTTC. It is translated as CASRGRDRAGGYTF.